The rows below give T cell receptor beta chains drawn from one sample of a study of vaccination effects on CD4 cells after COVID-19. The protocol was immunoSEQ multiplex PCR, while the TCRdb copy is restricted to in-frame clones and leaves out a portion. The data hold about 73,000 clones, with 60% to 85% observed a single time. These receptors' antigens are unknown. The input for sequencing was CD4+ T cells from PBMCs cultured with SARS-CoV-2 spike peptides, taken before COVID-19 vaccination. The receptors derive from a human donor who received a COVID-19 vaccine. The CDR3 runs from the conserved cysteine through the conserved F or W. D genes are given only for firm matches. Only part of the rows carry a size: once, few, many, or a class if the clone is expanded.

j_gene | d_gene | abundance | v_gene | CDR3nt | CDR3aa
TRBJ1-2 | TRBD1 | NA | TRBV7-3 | TGTGCCAGCAGCCGGACAGGGGGTGTCGGCTACACCTTC | CASSRTGGVGYTF
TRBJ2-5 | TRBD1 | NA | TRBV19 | TGTGCCAGTAGTGGGTACAGGGGCGGAGAAGAGACCCAGTACTTC | CASSGYRGGEETQYF
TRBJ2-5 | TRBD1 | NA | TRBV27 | TGTGCCAGCAGTTTTTGGGACAGGCACCAAGAGACCCAGTACTTC | CASSFWDRHQETQYF
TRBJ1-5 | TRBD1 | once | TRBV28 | TGTGCCAGCAGCGAAACCAGGGGGTGGCATTTT | CASSETRGWHF
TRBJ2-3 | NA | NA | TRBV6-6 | TGTGCCAGCAGTTTGCGAGGGGTCCCCTCGGGAGATACGCAGTATTTT | CASSLRGVPSGDTQYF
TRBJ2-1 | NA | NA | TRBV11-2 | TGTGCCAGCAGCCTTCTTGGGGGGGCCTCGGGTGAGCAGTTCTTC | CASSLLGGASGEQFF
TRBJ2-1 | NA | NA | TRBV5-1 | TGCGCCAGCAGCTTGGCGGGTCAGTCAATCCAGGAGCAGTTCTTC | CASSLAGQSIQEQFF
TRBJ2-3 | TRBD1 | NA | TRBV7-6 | TGTGCCAGCAGCCCCCGGGGACAGGGTTCAGATACGCAGTATTTT | CASSPRGQGSDTQYF
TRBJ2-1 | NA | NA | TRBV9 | TGTGCCAGCAGCGTAGTGGTGGGGGGGGGCAGGAACAATGAGCAGTTCTTC | CASSVVVGGGRNNEQFF
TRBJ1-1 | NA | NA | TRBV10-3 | TGTGCCATCCTTCGAGACATGAACACTGAAGCTTTCTTT | CAILRDMNTEAFF
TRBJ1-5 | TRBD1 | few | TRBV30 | TGTGCCTCGGGACAGGGGGCAGGGCAGCCCCAGCATTTT | CASGQGAGQPQHF
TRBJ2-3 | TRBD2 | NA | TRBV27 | TGTGCCAGCAGCTCCCAGCGGGGGGGCTCAGATACGCAGTATTTT | CASSSQRGGSDTQYF
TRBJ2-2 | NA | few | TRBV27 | TGTGCCAGCAGTTTGAGATGGGCTAACGGAGGGACCGGGGAGCTGTTTTTT | CASSLRWANGGTGELFF
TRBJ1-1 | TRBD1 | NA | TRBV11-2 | TGTGCCAGCAGCTCGAACAGGGGCACTGAAGCTTTCTTT | CASSSNRGTEAFF
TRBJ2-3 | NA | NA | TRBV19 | TGTGCCAGTAGGGGGGGACTCTCCACAGATACGCAGTATTTT | CASRGGLSTDTQYF
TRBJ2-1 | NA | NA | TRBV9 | TGTGCCAGCAGCGTAGGTGGCGGGGTGGGTTACAATGAGCAGTTCTTC | CASSVGGGVGYNEQFF
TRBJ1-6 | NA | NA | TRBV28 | TGTGCCAGCGGGTACAGCAGCTCACCCCTCCACTTT | CASGYSSSPLHF
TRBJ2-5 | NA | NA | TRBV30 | TGTGCCTGGAGTGTAGGGACAATCAACAGGGTTTCCAAGACCCAGTACTTC | CAWSVGTINRVSKTQYF
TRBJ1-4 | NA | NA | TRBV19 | TGTGCCAGTAGAAGGTTGGCAGGGGTCGGAAAACTGTTTTTT | CASRRLAGVGKLFF
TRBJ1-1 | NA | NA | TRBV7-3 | TGTGCCAGCAGCTTGTCCGTGAACACTGAAGCTTTCTTT | CASSLSVNTEAFF
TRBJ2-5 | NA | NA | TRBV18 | TGTGCCAGCTCACCAAGGCAGCAAGAGACCCAGTACTTC | CASSPRQQETQYF
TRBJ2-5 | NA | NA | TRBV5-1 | TGCGCCAGCAGCCTGTACCCCGGACAGGGGGCTAGCGGGGGGTCCGAGACCCAGTACTTC | CASSLYPGQGASGGSETQYF
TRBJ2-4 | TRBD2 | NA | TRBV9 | TGTGCCAGCAGCGTTTCGACTAGCGGGGGGGCCGGAGCCAAAAACATTCAGTACTTC | CASSVSTSGGAGAKNIQYF
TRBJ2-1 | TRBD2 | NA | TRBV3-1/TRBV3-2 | TGTGCCAGCAGCCCCCTAGCGGGGACTACTTACAATGAGCAGTTCTTC | CASSPLAGTTYNEQFF
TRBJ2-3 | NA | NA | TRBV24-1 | TGTGCCACCAGTGATGCCCTGGGAAGCACAGATACGCAGTATTTT | CATSDALGSTDTQYF
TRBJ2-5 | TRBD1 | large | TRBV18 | TGTGCCAGCTCACCGGGACAGGGCGGCGAGACCCAGTACTTC | CASSPGQGGETQYF
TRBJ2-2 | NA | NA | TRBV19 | TGTGCCAGTAGTCCCCGGACGGTTACCGGGGAGCTGTTTTTT | CASSPRTVTGELFF
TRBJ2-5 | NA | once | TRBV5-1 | TGCGCCAGCAGCTCCCACCCAGGACAAGAGACCCAGTACTTC | CASSSHPGQETQYF
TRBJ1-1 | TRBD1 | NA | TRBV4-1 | TGCGCCAGCAGCCAAGAGGGACAGATGAACACTGAAGCTTTCTTT | CASSQEGQMNTEAFF
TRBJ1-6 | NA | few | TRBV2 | TGTGCCAGCAGTGAAATAAGTGGCGCGCAGTCACCCCTCCACTTT | CASSEISGAQSPLHF
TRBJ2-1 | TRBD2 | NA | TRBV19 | TGTGCCAGTAGTCACAAAGCCGGGACTAGCGGGGGGCTCTACAATGAGCAGTTCTTC | CASSHKAGTSGGLYNEQFF
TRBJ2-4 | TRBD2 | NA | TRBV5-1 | TGCGCCAGCAGCTTGGAGACTGCGGGGGGAAGGGACATTCAGTACTTC | CASSLETAGGRDIQYF
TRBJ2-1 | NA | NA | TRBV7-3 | TGTGCCAGCAGCTCTGGGTACAATGAGCAGTTCTTC | CASSSGYNEQFF
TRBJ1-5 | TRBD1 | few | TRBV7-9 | TGTGCCAGCAGCTCGGGACAGGGGGCGACTCAGCCCCAGCATTTT | CASSSGQGATQPQHF
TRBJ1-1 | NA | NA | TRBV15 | TGTGCCACCAGCAGAGATTTTGCGGGGAGAGCTTTCTTT | CATSRDFAGRAFF
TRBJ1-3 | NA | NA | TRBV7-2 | TGTGCCAGCAGCTTAGGGAGTAGCTCTGGAAACACCATATATTTT | CASSLGSSSGNTIYF
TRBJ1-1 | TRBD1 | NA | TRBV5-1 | TGCGCCAGCAGCTACAGGGGGCTCGGCACTGAAGCTTTCTTT | CASSYRGLGTEAFF
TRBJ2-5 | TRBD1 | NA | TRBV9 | TGTGCCAGCAGCGACCGGACAGGGTTAGAGACCCAGTACTTC | CASSDRTGLETQYF
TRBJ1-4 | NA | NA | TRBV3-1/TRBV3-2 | TGTGCCAGCAGCCAAAGGGACATTAGGAGGGAAAAACTGTTTTTT | CASSQRDIRREKLFF